This is a list of T cell receptor beta chains from one sample in a study of blood T cells in healthy people across ages. TCRdb redid the calling of the 5' RACE reads with MiXCR, one entry per CDR3 protein. The sample carries 750,000 or so distinct CDR3 sequences, just under 25% recorded once. These data also featured in a second study, about T cells of mothers and their children.

Sequenced: blood. Source of these receptors: a boy younger than 18 in good health. Both conserved end residues are part of each CDR3. The D gene is left open where the match is weak. Clone size is given for some rows only: seen once, a few or many times, or a class if the clone is expanded.

J gene: TRBJ2-1
D gene: TRBD2
clone size: -
V gene: TRBV4-1
CDR3 DNA: TGCGCCAGCAGCCAAGAGACTAGCGGGAGGAGCTCCTACAATGAGCAGTTCTTC
CDR3 protein: CASSQETSGRSSYNEQFF

J gene: TRBJ1-2
D gene: TRBD1
clone size: -
V gene: TRBV5-1
CDR3 DNA: TGCGCCAGCAGCTTCTCCTATCCGGGACAGGTAGTTAACTATGGCTACACCTTC
CDR3 protein: CASSFSYPGQVVNYGYTF

J gene: TRBJ1-4
D gene: -
clone size: -
V gene: TRBV7-2
CDR3 DNA: TGTGCCAGCAGCCCGGGACAAATAGGAGAAAAACTGTTTTTT
CDR3 protein: CASSPGQIGEKLFF

J gene: TRBJ2-1
D gene: -
clone size: few
V gene: TRBV12-3/TRBV12-4
CDR3 DNA: TGTGCCAGCAGTTTTATGGGTGAGCAGTTCTTC
CDR3 protein: CASSFMGEQFF

J gene: TRBJ2-7
D gene: -
clone size: -
V gene: TRBV6-2/TRBV6-3
CDR3 DNA: TGTGCCAGCAGTTACTCGAGAAGAACAGGCTCCTACAAGCAGTACTTC
CDR3 protein: CASSYSRRTGSYKQYF

J gene: TRBJ2-7
D gene: TRBD2
clone size: -
V gene: TRBV7-2
CDR3 DNA: TGTGCCAGCAGCTTAAGCGGGACTAGCGGGGGTTCCTACGAGCAGTACTTC
CDR3 protein: CASSLSGTSGGSYEQYF

J gene: TRBJ2-5
D gene: TRBD2
clone size: -
V gene: TRBV5-1
CDR3 DNA: TGCGCCAGCAGCGCTGGGCTAGCGGGATGGGAAGGAGAGACCCAGTACTTC
CDR3 protein: CASSAGLAGWEGETQYF

J gene: TRBJ1-2
D gene: TRBD1
clone size: -
V gene: TRBV28
CDR3 DNA: TGTGCCAGCAGTTTATTGGCAGGGGGCGCGGGTGGCTACACCTTC
CDR3 protein: CASSLLAGGAGGYTF

J gene: TRBJ2-5
D gene: -
clone size: few
V gene: TRBV28
CDR3 DNA: TGTGCCAGCAGTGGGGGGGGCGCAGGGGCAAACCAAGAGACCCAGTACTTC
CDR3 protein: CASSGGGAGANQETQYF

J gene: TRBJ2-7
D gene: -
clone size: -
V gene: TRBV5-6
CDR3 DNA: TGTGCCAGCAGCGGGATGGACAGCAATAAGGGATACGAGCAGTACTTC
CDR3 protein: CASSGMDSNKGYEQYF

J gene: TRBJ2-3
D gene: TRBD1
clone size: few
V gene: TRBV24-1
CDR3 DNA: TGTGCCACCAGTGACTCACGGGACAGGCCCCAAACAGATACGCAGTATTTT
CDR3 protein: CATSDSRDRPQTDTQYF

J gene: TRBJ2-1
D gene: -
clone size: few
V gene: TRBV29-1
CDR3 DNA: TGCAGCGTTGAAGGCGTAGAGCCGCACAATGAGCAGTTCTTC
CDR3 protein: CSVEGVEPHNEQFF

J gene: TRBJ2-7
D gene: -
clone size: -
V gene: TRBV24-1
CDR3 DNA: TGTGCCACCAGTGACCCCTCCGAGCAGTACTTC
CDR3 protein: CATSDPSEQYF

J gene: TRBJ1-1
D gene: TRBD1
clone size: few
V gene: TRBV6-6
CDR3 DNA: TGTGCCAGCAGTTATGGGACAGAAAATGAAGCTTTCTTT
CDR3 protein: CASSYGTENEAFF

J gene: TRBJ2-5
D gene: -
clone size: -
V gene: TRBV28
CDR3 DNA: TGTGCCAGCAGTTTCCGGGAAAAAGAGGCCCAGTACTTC
CDR3 protein: CASSFREKEAQYF

J gene: TRBJ2-1
D gene: TRBD2
clone size: -
V gene: TRBV7-2
CDR3 DNA: TGTGCCAGCAGCTTACCGACTAGCGGGGGGGCTGTAGATGACCAGTTCTTC
CDR3 protein: CASSLPTSGGAVDDQFF

J gene: TRBJ2-7
D gene: -
clone size: -
V gene: TRBV6-5
CDR3 DNA: TGTGCCAGCAGTTACGGAGTTGACTACGAGCAGTACTTC
CDR3 protein: CASSYGVDYEQYF

J gene: TRBJ1-4
D gene: -
clone size: -
V gene: TRBV7-9
CDR3 DNA: TGTGCCAGCAGCTTAGTCGAGGAAAAACTGTTTTTT
CDR3 protein: CASSLVEEKLFF

J gene: TRBJ1-1
D gene: -
clone size: few
V gene: TRBV5-1
CDR3 DNA: TGCGCCAGCAGCTTGGCCAACTCCCCGGGCACTGAAGCTTTCTTT
CDR3 protein: CASSLANSPGTEAFF

J gene: TRBJ2-7
D gene: -
clone size: -
V gene: TRBV3-1
CDR3 DNA: TGTGCCAGCAGCCGGGAAGGGAAGAGCTCCTACGAGCAGTACTTC
CDR3 protein: CASSREGKSSYEQYF

J gene: TRBJ1-2
D gene: -
clone size: -
V gene: TRBV28
CDR3 DNA: TGTGCCAGCAGGTATCCAGGGTACGATGGCTACACCTTC
CDR3 protein: CASRYPGYDGYTF

J gene: TRBJ2-5
D gene: TRBD2
clone size: few
V gene: TRBV7-2
CDR3 DNA: TGTGCCAGCAGCGCAACTAGCGGGGGGGCAGAGACCCAGTACTTC
CDR3 protein: CASSATSGGAETQYF

J gene: TRBJ2-6
D gene: TRBD1
clone size: -
V gene: TRBV28
CDR3 DNA: TGTGCCAGCAGTTTGGCCGGGACAGGGCTTTCTGGGGCCAACGTCCTGACTTTC
CDR3 protein: CASSLAGTGLSGANVLTF

J gene: TRBJ2-5
D gene: -
clone size: few
V gene: TRBV5-1
CDR3 DNA: TGCGCCAGCAGCGGCAGAGGGACCAGATCCGGGGAGACCCAGTACTTC
CDR3 protein: CASSGRGTRSGETQYF

J gene: TRBJ1-2
D gene: -
clone size: few
V gene: TRBV7-2
CDR3 DNA: TGTGCCAGCAGCTTAAGGTCTCGACAGCATGGCTACACCTTC
CDR3 protein: CASSLRSRQHGYTF

J gene: TRBJ2-6
D gene: TRBD1
clone size: -
V gene: TRBV28
CDR3 DNA: TGTGCCAGCAGTTTTAGTGTAGGGGACAGGGGAGTTGCTGGGGCCAACGTCCTGACTTTC
CDR3 protein: CASSFSVGDRGVAGANVLTF

J gene: TRBJ2-4
D gene: -
clone size: -
V gene: TRBV7-9
CDR3 DNA: TGTGCCAGCAGCCGATCAGACATTCAGTACTTC
CDR3 protein: CASSRSDIQYF

J gene: TRBJ2-7
D gene: TRBD2
clone size: few
V gene: TRBV7-2
CDR3 DNA: TGTGCCAGCAGCTTAGGCGGGGGGGCCGTTTACGAGCAGTACTTC
CDR3 protein: CASSLGGGAVYEQYF

J gene: TRBJ2-1
D gene: -
clone size: few
V gene: TRBV12-5
CDR3 DNA: TGTGCTATCAGTAGGGGCCTGGGCAATGAGCAGTTCTTC
CDR3 protein: CAISRGLGNEQFF

J gene: TRBJ2-2
D gene: -
clone size: -
V gene: TRBV24-1
CDR3 DNA: TGTGCCACCAGTGAGGGGTACGGCGGGGAGCTGTTTTTT
CDR3 protein: CATSEGYGGELFF

J gene: TRBJ2-5
D gene: TRBD1
clone size: -
V gene: TRBV7-8
CDR3 DNA: TGTGCCAGCATCCAGGGGGTGGGACCTCGGAGAGAGACCCAGTACTTC
CDR3 protein: CASIQGVGPRRETQYF

J gene: TRBJ2-5
D gene: TRBD1
clone size: -
V gene: TRBV4-1
CDR3 DNA: TGCGCCAGCAACTTACAGGGGGGCGGAGAGACCCAGTACTTC
CDR3 protein: CASNLQGGGETQYF

J gene: TRBJ2-5
D gene: -
clone size: -
V gene: TRBV7-8
CDR3 DNA: TGTGCCAGCAGCTTAGGTTGGAGGAGCCAAGAGACCCAGTACTTC
CDR3 protein: CASSLGWRSQETQYF

J gene: TRBJ2-5
D gene: -
clone size: few
V gene: TRBV9
CDR3 DNA: TGTGCCAGCAGCCTGGGCGGACACCCAGGGGAGACCCAGTACTTC
CDR3 protein: CASSLGGHPGETQYF

J gene: TRBJ2-3
D gene: -
clone size: few
V gene: TRBV14
CDR3 DNA: TGTGCCAGCAGCCAAGACGCGGGGAGAGATACGCAGTATTTT
CDR3 protein: CASSQDAGRDTQYF

J gene: TRBJ1-4
D gene: TRBD1
clone size: few
V gene: TRBV6-6
CDR3 DNA: TGTGCCAGCAGTTCGCAGGGACAGCATGAAAAACTGTTTTTT
CDR3 protein: CASSSQGQHEKLFF

J gene: TRBJ1-1
D gene: -
clone size: -
V gene: TRBV12-3/TRBV12-4
CDR3 DNA: TGTGCCAGCAGTTTAACCAGGGAAGCTTTCTTT
CDR3 protein: CASSLTREAFF

J gene: TRBJ2-1
D gene: TRBD2
clone size: few
V gene: TRBV2
CDR3 DNA: TGTGCCAGCAGTGTTTATAGAGAGGCTAGCGGCGGACAAAAACATTACAATGAGCAGTTCTTC
CDR3 protein: CASSVYREASGGQKHYNEQFF

J gene: TRBJ2-2
D gene: -
clone size: -
V gene: TRBV5-1
CDR3 DNA: TGCGCCAGCAGCGGGGACGTAAACACCGGGGAGCTGTTTTTT
CDR3 protein: CASSGDVNTGELFF

J gene: TRBJ2-1
D gene: -
clone size: -
V gene: TRBV20-1
CDR3 DNA: TGCAGTGCTACTCCTACAGGGTGGGAGGACAATGAGCAGTTCTTC
CDR3 protein: CSATPTGWEDNEQFF

J gene: TRBJ1-1
D gene: -
clone size: -
V gene: TRBV21-1
CDR3 DNA: TGTGCCAGCAGCAAACGGGGGGGTGATACTGAAGCTTTCTTT
CDR3 protein: CASSKRGGDTEAFF

J gene: TRBJ2-1
D gene: TRBD2
clone size: few
V gene: TRBV6-6
CDR3 DNA: TGTGCCAGCAGTTACTATGAATCCGGGACTAGCAATCAGCAGTTCTTC
CDR3 protein: CASSYYESGTSNQQFF

J gene: TRBJ2-7
D gene: -
clone size: -
V gene: TRBV2
CDR3 DNA: TGTGCCAGCAACAGGTTCTCCTACGAGCAGTACTTC
CDR3 protein: CASNRFSYEQYF

J gene: TRBJ1-2
D gene: TRBD1
clone size: few
V gene: TRBV5-1
CDR3 DNA: TGCGCCAGCAGTGACAGGGGTGGAGGCTACACCTTC
CDR3 protein: CASSDRGGGYTF

J gene: TRBJ2-7
D gene: TRBD2
clone size: -
V gene: TRBV7-9
CDR3 DNA: TGTGCCAGCAGCTTTGTAGCGGGAGTCTCCGAGCAGTACTTC
CDR3 protein: CASSFVAGVSEQYF

J gene: TRBJ1-2
D gene: -
clone size: -
V gene: TRBV20-1
CDR3 DNA: TGCAGTGCTAGAGATGTCCGTACGGCCCGGGACGGCTACACCTTC
CDR3 protein: CSARDVRTARDGYTF

J gene: TRBJ1-3
D gene: -
clone size: once
V gene: TRBV3-1
CDR3 DNA: TGTGCCAGCAGCCAAGGTATGGGCTTCGATGTGAACACCATATATTTT
CDR3 protein: CASSQGMGFDVNTIYF

J gene: TRBJ1-2
D gene: -
clone size: few
V gene: TRBV29-1
CDR3 DNA: TGCAGCGTTGACGAGCAGGGATACACCTTC
CDR3 protein: CSVDEQGYTF

J gene: TRBJ1-3
D gene: -
clone size: -
V gene: TRBV9
CDR3 DNA: TGTGCCAGCAGCGACCGAGGTCTCCTAGGAGACACCATATATTTT
CDR3 protein: CASSDRGLLGDTIYF

J gene: TRBJ2-7
D gene: -
clone size: -
V gene: TRBV5-6
CDR3 DNA: TGTGCCAGCAGCTTGGTTGGATCTGAGTACTTC
CDR3 protein: CASSLVGSEYF

J gene: TRBJ2-3
D gene: TRBD2
clone size: -
V gene: TRBV5-1
CDR3 DNA: TGCGCCAGCAGCTTGAGACTAGCGGCTACAGATACGCAGTATTTT
CDR3 protein: CASSLRLAATDTQYF

J gene: TRBJ2-7
D gene: -
clone size: -
V gene: TRBV12-3/TRBV12-4
CDR3 DNA: TGTGCCAGCACGGGGGACACCTACGAGCAGTACTTC
CDR3 protein: CASTGDTYEQYF

J gene: TRBJ1-1
D gene: -
clone size: few
V gene: TRBV6-2/TRBV6-3
CDR3 DNA: TGTGCCAGCAGTCGAGCGCTGGGGGACACTGAAGCTTTCTTT
CDR3 protein: CASSRALGDTEAFF

J gene: TRBJ2-1
D gene: -
clone size: -
V gene: TRBV29-1
CDR3 DNA: TGCAGCGTTGAAGCCCCCTGGACCGGCGGGCAGTTCTTC
CDR3 protein: CSVEAPWTGGQFF